This record concerns one T cell receptor beta chain sequence. Its antigen is undetermined. The data derive from a study of T cells in Graves' hyperthyroidism and ophthalmopathy. Trimming at V came to 5 bases and at J to 3 bases, leaving 9 bases not matched to a gene. CDR1 is MGHDK, CDR2 SYGVNS, per germline. This CDR3 has 16 residues. Amplified regions were TCR beta CDR3 sequences from RNA transcripts. The HTBI primer set served for first-round RT-PCR of the TCR CDR3. TCRdb ran MiXCR on the multiplex PCR reads and lists one entry per CDR3 protein. The sample shows approximately 710,000 distinct CDR3 sequences, approximately 15% of them seen only once. Study-wide points: Researchers found most expanded thyroid clonotypes above 0.001 in blood as well.

Sequences were obtained from blood. The receptor's source is a middle-aged man with Graves' hyperthyroidism. The V and J genes are TRBV25-1 and TRBJ2-1, with 8 bases that match TRBD1. This CDR3 is CASSSGPGGFYNEQFF. The CDR3 DNA reads as TGTGCCAGCAGTTCCGGCCCAGGGGGCTTCTACAATGAGCAGTTCTTC.